These T cell receptor beta chains were read from a single sample in a study of identical twins. TCRdb recomputed calls from the 5' RACE reads with MiXCR, one row per CDR3 protein. The sample lists more than 250,000 distinct CDR3 sequences; roughly 8.6% were seen once. In addition, the sample was reused for a study of yellow fever vaccine responses in identical twins.

The sequenced sample consisted of memory (CD45RO+) T cells sorted from blood. These receptor sequences come from a woman aged 18-30 years in good health. Both conserved end residues are part of each CDR3. Fields, in order: V gene, clone size, J gene, D gene, CDR3 protein, CDR3 DNA. The D gene is left open where the match is weak. Some rows have no size entry. The others give once, few or many, or a class for an expanded clone.

v_gene: TRBV6-2/TRBV6-3
abundance: many
j_gene: TRBJ2-1
d_gene: -
CDR3aa: CASSYSTGYNEQFF
CDR3nt: TGTGCCAGCAGTTACTCGACGGGTTACAATGAGCAGTTCTTC

v_gene: TRBV11-3
abundance: few
j_gene: TRBJ1-3
d_gene: -
CDR3aa: CASSLWQGPTGGNTIYF
CDR3nt: TGTGCCAGCAGCTTATGGCAGGGGCCTACTGGAGGAAACACCATATATTTT

v_gene: TRBV6-1
abundance: -
j_gene: TRBJ1-2
d_gene: -
CDR3aa: CASSEAWGSIYGYTF
CDR3nt: TGTGCCAGCAGTGAAGCATGGGGAAGCATCTATGGCTACACCTTC

v_gene: TRBV7-2
abundance: -
j_gene: TRBJ1-2
d_gene: TRBD1
CDR3aa: CASSSPGTGGLNGYTF
CDR3nt: TGTGCCAGCAGCTCACCCGGGACAGGGGGGTTGAATGGCTACACCTTC

v_gene: TRBV7-8
abundance: few
j_gene: TRBJ2-1
d_gene: -
CDR3aa: CASSFGGLGEQFF
CDR3nt: TGTGCCAGCAGCTTTGGGGGGCTAGGGGAGCAGTTCTTC

v_gene: TRBV6-2/TRBV6-3
abundance: many
j_gene: TRBJ2-7
d_gene: TRBD2
CDR3aa: CASRRSGRSYEQYF
CDR3nt: TGTGCCAGCAGACGGAGCGGGAGGAGCTACGAGCAGTACTTC

v_gene: TRBV12-2
abundance: -
j_gene: TRBJ1-1
d_gene: -
CDR3aa: CASPPNMNTEAFF
CDR3nt: TGTGCAAGTCCCCCCAACATGAACACTGAAGCTTTCTTT

v_gene: TRBV4-2
abundance: few
j_gene: TRBJ2-2
d_gene: -
CDR3aa: CASSQDEGRAGELFF
CDR3nt: TGTGCCAGCAGCCAAGATGAGGGGCGTGCCGGGGAGCTGTTTTTT

v_gene: TRBV19
abundance: few
j_gene: TRBJ2-1
d_gene: TRBD2
CDR3aa: CASSIVGSGVAVF
CDR3nt: TGTGCCAGTAGTATAGTGGGAAGCGGGGTGGCCGTTTTC

v_gene: TRBV2
abundance: few
j_gene: TRBJ2-5
d_gene: -
CDR3aa: CASMSTGQETQYF
CDR3nt: TGTGCCAGCATGTCGACAGGACAAGAGACCCAGTACTTC

v_gene: TRBV6-2/TRBV6-3
abundance: many
j_gene: TRBJ1-3
d_gene: -
CDR3aa: CASSYRAWDTIYF
CDR3nt: TGTGCCAGCAGTTACAGAGCGTGGGACACCATATATTTT

v_gene: TRBV24-1
abundance: many
j_gene: TRBJ2-3
d_gene: -
CDR3aa: CATSDWTHTQYF
CDR3nt: TGTGCCACCAGTGATTGGACTCATACGCAGTATTTT

v_gene: TRBV10-3
abundance: few
j_gene: TRBJ2-1
d_gene: -
CDR3aa: CAISGLGSNEQFF
CDR3nt: TGTGCCATCAGTGGTCTTGGCAGCAATGAGCAGTTCTTC

v_gene: TRBV20-1
abundance: few
j_gene: TRBJ2-5
d_gene: TRBD2
CDR3aa: CSARPTSGRETQYF
CDR3nt: TGCAGTGCTCGACCGACTAGCGGGAGAGAGACCCAGTACTTC

v_gene: TRBV4-2
abundance: -
j_gene: TRBJ2-2
d_gene: TRBD2
CDR3aa: CASRPRGLAVTRGTGELFF
CDR3nt: TGTGCCAGCAGACCCAGGGGACTAGCGGTTACCCGTGGCACCGGGGAGCTGTTTTTT

v_gene: TRBV2
abundance: few
j_gene: TRBJ2-5
d_gene: TRBD2
CDR3aa: CASSGASGSKETQYF
CDR3nt: TGTGCCAGCAGTGGGGCTAGCGGGAGTAAGGAGACCCAGTACTTC

v_gene: TRBV2
abundance: -
j_gene: TRBJ1-1
d_gene: -
CDR3aa: CASSKNSGTTNTEAFF
CDR3nt: TGTGCCAGCAGTAAAAACTCCGGGACAACTAACACTGAAGCTTTCTTT

v_gene: TRBV6-1
abundance: many
j_gene: TRBJ2-5
d_gene: -
CDR3aa: CASSGGAQETQYF
CDR3nt: TGTGCCAGCAGTGGGGGAGCGCAAGAGACCCAGTACTTC

v_gene: TRBV12-3/TRBV12-4
abundance: many
j_gene: TRBJ2-3
d_gene: -
CDR3aa: CASSLEGSRSTDTQYF
CDR3nt: TGTGCCAGCAGTTTAGAGGGGAGCCGTAGCACAGATACGCAGTATTTT

v_gene: TRBV5-1
abundance: few
j_gene: TRBJ2-7
d_gene: -
CDR3aa: CASSLGPGYQTYEQYF
CDR3nt: TGCGCCAGCAGCTTGGGGCCAGGCTACCAAACCTACGAGCAGTACTTC

v_gene: TRBV5-1
abundance: many
j_gene: TRBJ1-4
d_gene: TRBD1
CDR3aa: CASRKGTANEKLFF
CDR3nt: TGCGCCAGCAGGAAGGGGACAGCTAATGAAAAACTGTTTTTT

v_gene: TRBV7-9
abundance: many
j_gene: TRBJ1-2
d_gene: -
CDR3aa: CASSPRDGTTTF
CDR3nt: TGTGCCAGCAGCCCGCGAGACGGGACCACCACCTTC

v_gene: TRBV15
abundance: many
j_gene: TRBJ1-1
d_gene: -
CDR3aa: CATSRDPGTEAFF
CDR3nt: TGTGCCACCAGCAGAGATCCTGGCACTGAAGCTTTCTTT

v_gene: TRBV28
abundance: -
j_gene: TRBJ2-5
d_gene: TRBD1
CDR3aa: CASSRQGRSGETQYF
CDR3nt: TGTGCCAGCAGTCGACAGGGGAGGAGTGGGGAGACCCAGTACTTC

v_gene: TRBV27
abundance: many
j_gene: TRBJ2-1
d_gene: -
CDR3aa: CASSPGGGPSSYNEQFF
CDR3nt: TGTGCCAGCTCACCTGGGGGGGGCCCGAGCTCCTACAATGAGCAGTTCTTC

v_gene: TRBV5-1
abundance: many
j_gene: TRBJ2-5
d_gene: -
CDR3aa: CASSGGHLGETQYF
CDR3nt: TGCGCCAGCAGCGGGGGACACCTCGGAGAGACCCAGTACTTC

v_gene: TRBV3-1
abundance: many
j_gene: TRBJ1-2
d_gene: TRBD1
CDR3aa: CASSQGGTGDIYGYTF
CDR3nt: TGTGCCAGCAGCCAAGGAGGGACAGGAGATATCTATGGCTACACCTTC

v_gene: TRBV7-9
abundance: many
j_gene: TRBJ1-2
d_gene: TRBD1
CDR3aa: CASSTAGTGENGYTF
CDR3nt: TGTGCCAGCAGCACTGCCGGGACAGGGGAAAATGGCTACACCTTC

v_gene: TRBV9
abundance: few
j_gene: TRBJ2-3
d_gene: -
CDR3aa: CASSGHYSTDTQYF
CDR3nt: TGTGCCAGCAGCGGCCATTACAGCACAGATACGCAGTATTTT

v_gene: TRBV10-3
abundance: -
j_gene: TRBJ2-2
d_gene: TRBD2
CDR3aa: CAINGAGTSGDANTGELFF
CDR3nt: TGTGCCATCAACGGAGCCGGGACTAGCGGGGACGCGAACACCGGGGAGCTGTTTTTT

v_gene: TRBV27
abundance: few
j_gene: TRBJ1-4
d_gene: -
CDR3aa: CASSFWQMNEKLFF
CDR3nt: TGTGCCAGCAGTTTTTGGCAGATGAATGAAAAACTGTTTTTT

v_gene: TRBV2
abundance: many
j_gene: TRBJ2-7
d_gene: TRBD2
CDR3aa: CASQRGEAYEQYF
CDR3nt: TGTGCCAGCCAGCGGGGGGAAGCCTACGAGCAGTACTTC

v_gene: TRBV7-2
abundance: many
j_gene: TRBJ2-1
d_gene: TRBD2
CDR3aa: CASSLAGLAGEQFF
CDR3nt: TGTGCCAGCAGCTTAGCGGGACTAGCGGGGGAGCAGTTCTTC

v_gene: TRBV7-9
abundance: few
j_gene: TRBJ2-7
d_gene: TRBD1
CDR3aa: CASSSDKPTSDRDEQYF
CDR3nt: TGTGCCAGCAGCTCAGACAAACCAACCTCGGACAGGGACGAGCAGTACTTC

v_gene: TRBV25-1
abundance: few
j_gene: TRBJ2-5
d_gene: -
CDR3aa: CASGFNRDQETQYF
CDR3nt: TGTGCCAGCGGCTTTAACAGGGACCAAGAGACCCAGTACTTC

v_gene: TRBV7-2
abundance: medium-sized
j_gene: TRBJ1-3
d_gene: -
CDR3aa: CASSLAAMGSRSGNTIYF
CDR3nt: TGTGCCAGCAGCTTAGCGGCCATGGGATCTCGCTCTGGAAACACCATATATTTT

v_gene: TRBV4-1
abundance: few
j_gene: TRBJ2-5
d_gene: -
CDR3aa: CASSQEVTVGKETQYF
CDR3nt: TGCGCCAGCAGCCAAGAGGTAACAGTGGGAAAAGAGACCCAGTACTTC

v_gene: TRBV2
abundance: few
j_gene: TRBJ2-7
d_gene: TRBD2
CDR3aa: CASLGPRLAGPYEQYF
CDR3nt: TGTGCCAGTTTAGGCCCTAGACTAGCGGGGCCCTACGAGCAGTACTTC

v_gene: TRBV4-1
abundance: many
j_gene: TRBJ2-1
d_gene: TRBD2
CDR3aa: CASSQSYSGSSYNEQFF
CDR3nt: TGCGCCAGCAGCCAATCTTATAGCGGGAGTTCCTACAATGAGCAGTTCTTC

v_gene: TRBV19
abundance: -
j_gene: TRBJ2-1
d_gene: -
CDR3aa: CASSRGVNEQFF
CDR3nt: TGTGCCAGTAGTAGGGGGGTCAATGAGCAGTTCTTC

v_gene: TRBV7-8
abundance: -
j_gene: TRBJ2-5
d_gene: -
CDR3aa: CASSFRRRGETQYF
CDR3nt: TGTGCCAGCAGCTTTCGTCGAAGGGGAGAGACCCAGTACTTC

v_gene: TRBV7-2
abundance: few
j_gene: TRBJ2-2
d_gene: TRBD2
CDR3aa: CASSPRTSGMAGELFF
CDR3nt: TGTGCCAGCAGCCCCCGGACTAGCGGGATGGCCGGGGAGCTGTTTTTT

v_gene: TRBV9
abundance: many
j_gene: TRBJ2-1
d_gene: TRBD2
CDR3aa: CASNPGGSGSFNEQFF
CDR3nt: TGTGCCAGCAACCCCGGGGGTAGCGGGAGTTTCAATGAGCAGTTCTTC

v_gene: TRBV20-1
abundance: -
j_gene: TRBJ1-1
d_gene: TRBD1
CDR3aa: CSAKTGAPGTEAFF
CDR3nt: TGCAGTGCAAAGACAGGGGCCCCGGGCACTGAAGCTTTCTTT

v_gene: TRBV19
abundance: few
j_gene: TRBJ1-2
d_gene: TRBD1
CDR3aa: CASGTDGLSGYTF
CDR3nt: TGTGCCAGTGGGACAGACGGATTAAGTGGCTACACCTTC

v_gene: TRBV2
abundance: many
j_gene: TRBJ1-2
d_gene: -
CDR3aa: CASSVSYGYTF
CDR3nt: TGTGCCAGCAGTGTGAGCTATGGCTACACCTTC

v_gene: TRBV6-2/TRBV6-3
abundance: many
j_gene: TRBJ2-1
d_gene: TRBD2
CDR3aa: CASSYAGGTYNEQFF
CDR3nt: TGTGCCAGCAGTTATGCGGGGGGAACCTACAATGAGCAGTTCTTC

v_gene: TRBV12-3/TRBV12-4
abundance: many
j_gene: TRBJ2-1
d_gene: -
CDR3aa: CASRITGSYNEQFF
CDR3nt: TGTGCCAGCAGGATTACAGGGTCCTACAATGAGCAGTTCTTC